This T cell receptor beta chain was captured in a study of cytomegalovirus exposure and HLA in healthy donors. General study findings and limits: Earlier analysis looked at TCR beta V segments, and most were productive about 87% or about 30% of the time.

This clone was seen a handful of times. Antigen: not known. PCR involved 60 Vbeta and 13 Jbeta primers. As processed by the authors: The count from a later analysis was some 76 million unique TCR beta chains, 9 million to 12 million of them shared. Using immunoSEQ multiplex PCR, the repertoire was profiled, and TCRdb retains in-frame clones only, with some absent. V, J and clone size are those of that table, while D and trimming were read from the DNA. This table holds 150,000 to 250,000 clones, approximately 80% found once. This CDR3 is built from 16 residues. V lost 0 bases, J lost 1 base, and 3 bases stayed unmatched. Germline V gene sequence: CDR1 SGDLS, CDR2 YYNGEE. The donors (healthy individuals) were bone marrow donors.

The TCR was taken from a boy between 2 and 15 years old in good health and CMV-seronegative. This chain uses TRBV9 with TRBJ1-3, with TRBD1 matching 8 bases. Sequenced sample: PBMCs. The CDR3 is CASSVGGQDSGNTIYF. The CDR3 region has the DNA TGTGCCAGCAGCGTAGGGGGACAGGATTCTGGAAACACCATATATTTT.